Presented here are 4 T cell receptor beta chains from one specimen sequenced in a study of CD8 T cells in Susac syndrome. Random-hexamer reverse transcription was applied to roughly 0.45 to 1 ug RNA. TCRdb used MiXCR to reprocess the immunoSEQ multiplex PCR reads, holding one entry per CDR3 protein. The data hold 110,000 to 150,000 distinct CDR3 sequences, with approximately 94% observed a single time. The sequenced sample was CD4+ T cells from PBMCs. These receptors were obtained from a human donor with Susac syndrome.

The V and J genes are TRBV28 and TRBJ1-1; D gene unclear. The CDR3 totals 15 residues. V dropped 5 bases and J dropped 0 bases, with 13 bases sitting between them. Germline V gives CDR1 MDHEN, CDR2 SYDVKM. The CDR3 spells CASSTSPSMNTEAFF. CDR3 DNA: TGTGCCAGCAGTACCTCACCATCCATGAACACTGAAGCTTTCTTT.

V gene TRBV27 combines with J gene TRBJ2-6; D gene uncertain. The CDR3 has 12 amino acids. With 10 bases removed from V and 4 bases from J, the gap between germline ends came to 8 bases. The V gene's germline CDR1 is MNHEY and CDR2 SMNVEV (reference sequence). The DNA of the CDR3 is TGTGCCACCCTGGGGGGGGCCAACGTCCTGACTTTC. Protein sequence: CATLGGANVLTF.

The genes are TRBV14 and TRBJ1-6; 8 nucleotides line up with TRBD1. The germline V gene encodes CDR1 SGHDN and CDR2 FVKESK. The CDR3 runs 15 residues. V gave up 1 base and J gave up 5 bases; unmatched junction bases: 1. DNA of the CDR3: TGTGCCAGCAGCCAAGCCAGGGGGCATAATTCACCCCTCCACTTT. It is translated as CASSQARGHNSPLHF.

The chain recombines TRBV6-1 with TRBJ2-5; D remains ambiguous. The CDR3 covers 13 residues. Looked up from germline, CDR1 is MNHNS and CDR2 is SASEGT. Between the trimmed V and J ends, which lost 5 bases and 2 bases, there was a span of 9 bases. CDR3 sequence reads: CASSYREQETQYF. CDR3 sequence (DNA): TGTGCCAGCAGTTATAGGGAACAAGAGACCCAGTACTTC.